The 26 T cell receptor beta chains presented below share a single source sample, sequenced in a study of T cell changes during pregnancy in multiple sclerosis. Some clones are missing from TCRdb's copy, which holds only in-frame ones; the method was immunoSEQ multiplex PCR. This sample has over 30,000 clones, with around 93% found just once. This sample comprised CD4+ T cells from peripheral blood mononuclear cells, obtained after pregnancy. The source is a female donor with multiple sclerosis, enrolled in a pregnancy study.

The V and J genes are TRBV2 and TRBJ2-2; 9 bases are a match to TRBD2. The trim removed 5 bases at V and 7 bases at J, leaving 8 bases unmatched. The V gene's germline CDR1 is SNHLY and CDR2 FYNNEI. CDR3 length: 15 residues. Here the CDR3 reads CASSRAGGRSGELFF. In DNA form, the CDR3 reads TGTGCCAGCAGTCGCGCGGGGGGGCGGAGCGGGGAGCTGTTTTTT.

The chain links TRBV2 to TRBJ1-6; 12 nucleotides line up with TRBD1. From germline, CDR1 is SNHLY and CDR2 FYNNEI. V shed 7 bases, J shed 8 bases, and the junction held 6 bases outside the gene matches. The CDR3 sequence is 15 residues long. The CDR3 is CASNWDRGPHSPLHF. As DNA, the CDR3 is TGTGCCAGCAACTGGGACAGGGGGCCGCATTCACCCCTCCACTTT.

CDR3 sequence (DNA): TGTGCCAGCAGCTCCCTAAAGGGACTAGCTGCCTACGAGCAGTACTTC. Translation: CASSSLKGLAAYEQYF. The rearrangement uses TRBV11-2 and TRBJ2-7, with TRBD2 matching 9 bases. The CDR3 is 16 amino acids. Germline trimming cut 4 bases from V and 2 bases from J; bases unmatched to any gene: 9. Looked up from germline, CDR1 is SGHAT and CDR2 is FQNNGV.

The J gene is TRBJ1-5, the V gene TRBV7-3; D is undetermined. The CDR3 loop spans 18 amino acids. Per germline, CDR1 SGHTA and CDR2 FQGTGA. The V gene lost 4 bases and the J gene lost 0 bases, with 19 bases spanning the gap. CDR3 sequence reads: CASSSFPQVWASNQPQHF. The CDR3 nucleotides are TGTGCCAGCAGCTCCTTTCCCCAAGTCTGGGCTAGCAATCAGCCCCAGCATTTT.

The chain is built from TRBV7-9 and TRBJ2-3, with TRBD1 as a possible D gene (5 bases). The germline CDR1 and CDR2 sequences are SEHNR and FQNEAQ (reference sequence). Trimming left V 3 bases short and J 0 bases short, with 10 bases between. This CDR3 spans 15 amino acids. CDR3 loop: CASSFRRASTDTQYF. The CDR3 DNA follows: TGTGCCAGCAGCTTTCGCAGGGCTAGCACAGATACGCAGTATTTT.

The chain uses TRBV5-6 and TRBJ1-6, with TRBD1 as a possible D gene (6 bases). Germline CDR1 and CDR2: SGHDT and YYEEEE. V lost 6 bases and J lost 6, with 16 bases in between. There are 15 residues in the CDR3. The CDR3 region is CASTWGQAVNSPLHF. The CDR3 coding sequence is TGTGCCAGCACCTGGGGGCAGGCCGTTAATTCACCCCTCCACTTT.

The gene calls are TRBV11-2 and TRBJ2-1; 9 nucleotides line up with TRBD2. The trim removed 6 bases at V and 6 bases at J, leaving 3 bases unmatched. CDR1 and CDR2 (germline): SGHAT, FQNNGV. The CDR3 length is 13 residues. The CDR3 DNA follows: TGTGCCAGCAGACTAGCGGGCTCCAATGAGCAGTTCTTC. Its translation is CASRLAGSNEQFF.

The V and J genes are TRBV9 and TRBJ1-2; no firm D call. The germline V and J ends were trimmed by 4 bases and 5 bases, with 9 bases remaining between them. Germline loops: CDR1 SGDLS, CDR2 YYNGEE. The CDR3 is 12 amino acids. The CDR3 coding sequence is TGTGCCAGCAGCCCCAACGGGTATGGCTACACCTTC. Its translation: CASSPNGYGYTF.

This chain uses TRBV5-1 with TRBJ2-3, with a weak D call TRBD2 (7 bases). In germline, CDR1 is SGHRS, CDR2 YFSETQ. Deletions cut 0 bases from V and 4 bases from J, with 12 bases between. The CDR3 runs to 15 residues. In DNA, the CDR3 is TGCGCCAGCAGCTTGGAGGCGGGGGCCCCAGATACGCAGTATTTT. This codes for CASSLEAGAPDTQYF.

The chain is built from TRBV6-1 and TRBJ1-2; no definite D call. The V end lost 6 bases, the J end lost 5 bases, and 13 bases lay between the germline ends. Germline assignment: CDR1 MNHNS and CDR2 SASEGT. The CDR3 loop spans 13 amino acids. CDR3 region: CASSREWGYGYTF. The CDR3 nucleotides read TGTGCCAGCAGCCGGGAGTGGGGTTATGGCTACACCTTC.

V usage is TRBV2 and J usage is TRBJ2-7; D not certain. The V and J ends lost 6 bases and 2 bases respectively, with 14 bases between them. This CDR3 has 14 residues. The germline V gene has CDR1 SNHLY and CDR2 FYNNEI. CDR3 residues: CASRPDTTTYEQYF. Here the CDR3 DNA reads TGTGCCAGCAGACCCGACACGACGACCTACGAGCAGTACTTC.

The genes are TRBV5-1 and TRBJ1-1; possible D gene TRBD1, 6 bases. Trimming left V 4 bases short and J 6 bases short, with 16 bases between. Germline CDR1 and CDR2: SGHRS and YFSETQ. The CDR3 loop spans 14 amino acids. CDR3 bases: TGCGCCAGCAGCGCGTCACAGGGAATCGCTGAAGCTTTCTTT. It translates to CASSASQGIAEAFF.

This chain uses TRBV11-2 with TRBJ1-1; 9 bases line up with TRBD1. From germline, CDR1 is SGHAT and CDR2 FQNNGV. V shed 5 bases and J 6 bases; nucleotides not matched to a gene: 19. The CDR3 sequence is 18 residues long. The CDR3 loop is CASSPSPGTGYRAPEAFF. CDR3 DNA: TGTGCCAGCAGCCCTTCCCCCGGGACAGGGTATAGGGCGCCTGAAGCTTTCTTT.

This clone was counted once. The chain employs TRBV5-5 and TRBJ2-5; D is possibly TRBD2 (6 bases). Germline CDR1 reads SGHKS; CDR2 reads YYEKEE (reference sequence). Deletions cut 1 base from V and 2 bases from J, with 9 bases between. CDR3 size: 14 residues. CDR3 sequence (DNA): TGTGCCAGCAGCTTGATCGGGGGACAAGAGACCCAGTACTTC. It codes for CASSLIGGQETQYF.

The chain joins TRBV9 to TRBJ2-5, with TRBD1 as a possible D gene (5 bases). This CDR3 has 14 amino acids. The ends were cut back, 0 bases at V and 3 bases at J, with 9 bases in the middle. Germline loops: CDR1 SGDLS, CDR2 YYNGEE. CDR3 sequence (DNA): TGTGCCAGCAGCGTAGTTAGCAGGGAAGAGACCCAGTACTTC. Amino acid sequence: CASSVVSREETQYF. Full variable domain (missing parts from reference TRBV9 and TRBJ2-5): DSGVTQTPKHLITATGQRVTLRCSPRSGDLSVYWYQQSLDQGLQFLIQYYNGEERAKGNILERFSAQQFPDLHSELNLSSLELGDSALYFCASSVVSREETQYFGPGTRLLVL.

V and J are TRBV7-2 and TRBJ2-1; no clear D gene. The germline V gene has CDR1 SGHTA and CDR2 FQGNSA. This CDR3 spans 16 amino acids. The V end lost 2 bases, the J end lost 0 bases, and 11 bases lay between the germline ends. CDR3 residues: CASSLSSAVSYNEQFF. The CDR3 nucleotides are TGTGCCAGCAGCTTAAGCTCGGCGGTCTCCTACAATGAGCAGTTCTTC.

The chain uses TRBV6-5 and TRBJ1-6; 8 bases are a match to TRBD1. The V segment lost 6 bases and the J segment 10 bases; nucleotides outside the gene matches: 8. Germline V gene lookup returns CDR1 MNHEY and CDR2 SVGAGI. CDR3 size: 14 residues. The CDR3 spells CASRIGQGLSPLHF. The CDR3 bases are TGTGCCAGCAGGATTGGACAGGGCCTCTCACCCCTCCACTTT.

The chain is built from TRBV5-1 and TRBJ2-3; D might be TRBD2 (5 bases). V lost 4 bases and J 6 bases, leaving 15 bases between the germline ends. From germline, CDR1 is SGHRS and CDR2 YFSETQ. The CDR3 has 14 amino acids. The CDR3 nucleotides are TGCGCCAGCAGCCCCCTGACCGGGGTGGATACGCAGTATTTT. The encoded protein is CASSPLTGVDTQYF.

The table lists this clone with a count of one. The chain couples TRBV7-2 to TRBJ1-1; 7 bases fit TRBD1. This CDR3 is built from 14 residues. In germline, CDR1 is SGHTA, CDR2 FQGNSA. V lost 3 bases and J lost 8; bases outside the gene matches: 9. DNA of the CDR3: TGTGCCAGCAGCTTGGGAAATCCAGGGGGGGAAGCTTTCTTT. It translates to CASSLGNPGGEAFF.

The chain is built from TRBV11-2 and TRBJ2-5; 8 bases are a match to TRBD1. The CDR3 consists of 15 residues. In germline, CDR1 is SGHAT, CDR2 FQNNGV. The junction had 7 bases not matched to a gene; V was cut back by 4 bases and J by 3 bases. The CDR3 DNA follows: TGTGCCAGCAGCTCCGGACAGGGAGGTGAAGAGACCCAGTACTTC. Protein: CASSSGQGGEETQYF.

The chain recombines TRBV5-1 with TRBJ2-5; no clear D. CDR1 is SGHRS, CDR2 YFSETQ, per germline. The CDR3 runs to 13 residues. Deletions cut 0 bases from V and 5 bases from J, with 8 bases between. CDR3 in amino acids: CASSLGQRETQYF. CDR3 DNA sequence: TGCGCCAGCAGCTTGGGGCAGAGGGAGACCCAGTACTTC.

This clone was observed a single time. This chain connects TRBV6-6 to TRBJ2-4; D not certain. The ends were cut back, 7 bases at V and 0 bases at J, with 16 bases in the middle. Germline loops: CDR1 MNHNY, CDR2 SVGAGI (reference sequence). The CDR3 runs 16 residues. CDR3 nucleotide sequence: TGTGCCAGCACCCGAGTAGCAAACCTAGCCAAAAACATTCAGTACTTC. Translation gives CASTRVANLAKNIQYF.

The chain recombines TRBV25-1 with TRBJ1-2, with 8 bases lining up with TRBD1. This CDR3 contains 14 residues. The germline gives CDR1 MGHDK, CDR2 SYGVNS. J gave up 6 bases and V 4 bases, and 7 bases lay outside the gene matches. The CDR3 protein is CASSVPDRGDGYTF. CDR3 coding DNA: TGTGCCAGCAGTGTTCCAGACAGGGGCGATGGCTACACCTTC.

The chain's CDR3 is CASSDTGRVGYGYTF. The CDR3 DNA follows: TGTGCCAGCAGTGATACTGGCAGGGTAGGGTATGGCTACACCTTC. This rearrangement joins TRBV25-1 to TRBJ1-2; D perhaps matches TRBD1 (5 bases). V was trimmed by 3 bases and J by 5 bases, leaving 16 bases between them. Germline assignment: CDR1 MGHDK and CDR2 SYGVNS. The CDR3 length is 15 residues.

The V gene is TRBV19, the J gene TRBJ2-7; D might be TRBD1 (6 bases). The germline V gene has CDR1 LNHDA and CDR2 SQIVND (reference sequence). V dropped 6 bases and J dropped 4 bases, with 16 bases sitting between them. There are 14 residues in the CDR3. The CDR3 DNA reads TGTGCCAGTAGAAAGGACAGCGCACGGTACGAGCAGTACTTC. The encoded protein is CASRKDSARYEQYF.

This chain connects TRBV6-5 to TRBJ1-3; 7 positions match TRBD1. The CDR3 covers 14 residues. The V gene's germline CDR1 is MNHEY and CDR2 SVGAGI. J was trimmed by 2 bases and V by 5 bases; bases with no gene match: 3. The CDR3 sequence: CASSRDRAGNTIYF. CDR3 DNA: TGTGCCAGCAGTAGAGACAGGGCTGGAAACACCATATATTTT.